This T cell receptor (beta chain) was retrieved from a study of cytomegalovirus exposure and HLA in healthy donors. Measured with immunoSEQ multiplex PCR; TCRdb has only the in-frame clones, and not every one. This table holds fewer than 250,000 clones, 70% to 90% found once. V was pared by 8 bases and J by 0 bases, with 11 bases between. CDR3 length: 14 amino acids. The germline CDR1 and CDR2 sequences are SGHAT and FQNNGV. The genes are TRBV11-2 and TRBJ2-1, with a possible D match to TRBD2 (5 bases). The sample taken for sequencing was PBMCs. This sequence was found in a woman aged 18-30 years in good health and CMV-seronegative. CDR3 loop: CASRAGLSYNEQFF. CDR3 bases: TGTGCCAGCCGGGCGGGCCTCTCCTACAATGAGCAGTTCTTC. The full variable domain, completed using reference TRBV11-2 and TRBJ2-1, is EAGVAQSPRYKIIEKRQSVAFWCNPISGHATLYWYQQILGQGPKLLIQFQNNGVVDDSQLPKDRFSAERLKGVDSTLKIQPAKLEDSAVYLCASRAGLSYNEQFFGPGTRLTVL.